The 27 T cell receptor beta chains reported below all come from one sample, sequenced in a study of graft-versus-host responses after intestinal transplantation. Which antigens these TCRs recognize remains unknown. Profiling relied on immunoSEQ multiplex PCR, and the TCRdb table lists in-frame clones only, not all of them. The sample consists of about 93,000 clones, 90% to 95% of them appearing once. This sample comprised unstimulated CD8+ T cells sorted from spleen or lymph node cells, obtained before intestinal transplant. These TCRs come from a human donor who received an intestinal transplant.

The chain links TRBV19 to TRBJ1-5; weak D call: TRBD1 (6 bases). V was clipped by 7 bases and J by 4 bases, with 20 bases between them. The CDR3 runs 16 residues. CDR1 is LNHDA, CDR2 SQIVND, per germline (reference sequence). The CDR3 loop reads CASTSWSRGKNQPQHF. The DNA for the CDR3 is TGTGCCAGTACGAGTTGGTCTAGGGGGAAGAATCAGCCCCAGCATTTT.

The rearrangement joins TRBV30 to TRBJ1-6; 8 bases map to TRBD1. The germline gives CDR1 GTSNPN, CDR2 SVGIG (reference sequence). The CDR3 is 14 amino acids. With 2 bases clipped from V and 9 bases from J, the junction kept 6 bases outside the gene matches. The CDR3 sequence is CAWSRTGTSSPLHF. CDR3 bases: TGTGCCTGGAGTCGGACAGGGACAAGTTCACCCCTCCACTTT.

The chain links TRBV5-5 to TRBJ1-1, with D maybe TRBD1 (5 bases). Trimming stripped 4 bases from V and 5 bases from J, with 21 bases between. This CDR3 is built from 16 residues. CDR1 SGHKS and CDR2 YYEKEE come from the germline V gene (reference sequence). The CDR3 sequence: CASSQRKWGVETEAFF. CDR3 coding DNA: TGTGCCAGCAGCCAGCGCAAGTGGGGCGTAGAGACTGAAGCTTTCTTT.

The chain has TRBV27 and TRBJ2-7; 7 bases are a match to TRBD1. The junction had 7 bases not matched to a gene; V was cut back by 4 bases and J by 4 bases. Germline CDR1 is MNHEY and CDR2 is SMNVEV (reference sequence). There are 14 residues in the CDR3. This chain's CDR3 is CASSSWGQSYEQYF. CDR3 nucleotide sequence: TGTGCCAGCAGTTCTTGGGGACAGTCTTACGAGCAGTACTTC.

V and J are TRBV6-1 and TRBJ1-2, with 7 bases that match TRBD1. The CDR3 covers 14 residues. V was pared by 8 bases and J by 6 bases, with 12 bases of the junction left unmatched. CDR1 is MNHNS, CDR2 SASEGT, per germline. CDR3 protein: CASGARGGANGYTF. DNA for the CDR3: TGTGCCAGCGGTGCTCGAGGGGGCGCGAATGGCTACACCTTC.

V gene TRBV29-1 combines with J gene TRBJ1-4; TRBD1 matches 7 bases. CDR1 and CDR2 (germline): SQVTM, ANQGSEA. CDR3 length: 15 residues. The V segment lost 4 bases and the J segment 10 bases; nucleotides outside the gene matches: 15. DNA of the CDR3: TGCAGCGTTGGACAGGGTGCGCCTAAGGTGAGAAAACTGTTTTTT. This gives the protein CSVGQGAPKVRKLFF.

This chain links TRBV6-1 with TRBJ2-1; TRBD2 matches at 7 bases. CDR3 size: 12 residues. Germline V gives CDR1 MNHNS, CDR2 SASEGT. The V gene end was trimmed by 7 bases and the J gene end by 7 bases; junction bases not matched to a gene: 4. The CDR3 spells CASIREANEQFF. CDR3 in DNA: TGTGCCAGCATCCGGGAGGCAAATGAGCAGTTCTTC.

J is TRBJ1-6 and V is TRBV6-1; the D is unclear. The V gene's germline CDR1 is MNHNS and CDR2 SASEGT. The CDR3 has 16 residues. V lost 3 bases to trimming and J lost 6 bases, with 15 bases between them. CDR3 sequence: CASSDMGGLPNSPLHF. As DNA, the CDR3 is TGTGCCAGCAGTGATATGGGCGGACTCCCTAATTCACCCCTCCACTTT.

The V and J genes are TRBV2 and TRBJ1-2; 8 bases agree with TRBD1. Trimming at V came to 8 bases and at J to 5 bases, leaving 22 bases not matched to a gene. Germline assignment: CDR1 SNHLY and CDR2 FYNNEI. This CDR3 is built from 18 residues. This CDR3 is CASHDPGTGTTFYYGYTF. The CDR3 coding sequence is TGTGCCAGCCATGACCCCGGGACAGGAACCACTTTTTATTATGGCTACACCTTC.

V and J are TRBV30 and TRBJ2-4, with D possibly matching TRBD1 (5 bases). Germline loops: CDR1 GTSNPN, CDR2 SVGIG (reference sequence). The CDR3 covers 16 residues. Trimming shortened V by 1 base and J by 0 bases, and 13 bases separated the two germline ends. The CDR3 coding sequence is TGTGCCTGGAGTGATGGTAGGGGTCTAGCCAAAAACATTCAGTACTTC. It encodes CAWSDGRGLAKNIQYF.

The V call is TRBV7-2, the J call TRBJ1-1; 7 bases agree with TRBD1. The CDR3 runs to 15 residues. Trimming cost V 5 bases and J 3 bases; bases outside gene matches: 9. Germline lookup yields CDR1 SGHTA and CDR2 FQGNSA. The CDR3: CASSPRQGSDTEAFF. CDR3 in DNA: TGTGCCAGCAGCCCACGACAGGGTTCGGACACTGAAGCTTTCTTT.

The rearrangement joins TRBV18 to TRBJ2-5; possible D gene TRBD2, 6 bases. V gave up 3 bases and J gave up 4 bases, with 9 bases separating them. There are 13 residues in the CDR3. Germline CDR1 and CDR2: KGHSH and LQKENI. The CDR3 DNA reads TGTGCCAGCTCACCTCCCGGGGGAGAGACCCAGTACTTC. Protein sequence: CASSPPGGETQYF.

A single count supports this clone. The chain links TRBV7-6 to TRBJ2-5, with 11 bases fitting TRBD2. V gave up 2 bases and J gave up 5 bases; unmatched junction bases: 7. This CDR3 comprises 16 residues. The germline V gene has CDR1 SGHVS and CDR2 FNYEAQ. Here the CDR3 reads CASSLYSSGRWETQYF. The CDR3 nucleotides read TGTGCCAGCAGCTTATACTCTAGCGGGAGGTGGGAGACCCAGTACTTC.

The rearrangement joins TRBV27 to TRBJ2-7; D uncertain. The CDR3 runs to 13 residues. Per germline, CDR1 MNHEY and CDR2 SMNVEV (reference sequence). Trimming removed 5 bases from V and 4 bases from J, with 12 bases in between. Written as DNA, the CDR3 is TGTGCCAGCAGTCGGAGTTCCGGGTACGAGCAGTACTTC. Protein product: CASSRSSGYEQYF.

The chain couples TRBV2 to TRBJ1-4; 8 nucleotides line up with TRBD1. Germline V gene data show CDR1 as SNHLY and CDR2 as FYNNEI. The CDR3 spans 18 residues. J lost 0 bases, V lost 5 bases, and 11 bases had no gene match. The CDR3 DNA is TGTGCCAGCAGTCGACGCGGACAGGGAAGTGCAACTAATGAAAAACTGTTTTTT. It translates to CASSRRGQGSATNEKLFF.

This sequence joins TRBV9 and TRBJ2-1; D remains ambiguous. Per germline, CDR1 SGDLS and CDR2 YYNGEE. CDR3 size: 15 residues. Trimming removed 0 bases from V and 0 bases from J, with 7 bases in between. The CDR3 loop reads CASSVGPSSYNEQFF. DNA for the CDR3: TGTGCCAGCAGCGTAGGCCCGAGCTCCTACAATGAGCAGTTCTTC.

The genes are TRBV5-1 and TRBJ2-7; TRBD2 might be the D (8 bases). V gave up 0 bases and J gave up 4 bases, with 14 bases separating them. The CDR3 extends over 15 amino acids. Germline V CDR1 and CDR2: SGHRS, YFSETQ. CDR3 sequence reads: CASSLVVAGQYEQYF. The CDR3 DNA reads as TGCGCCAGCAGCTTGGTGGTAGCGGGACAGTACGAGCAGTACTTC.

The chain uses TRBV5-6 and TRBJ1-4; 9 nucleotides align to TRBD1. V gave up 3 bases and J gave up 7 bases; unmatched junction bases: 7. CDR3 length: 15 amino acids. Per the germline V gene, CDR1 is SGHDT and CDR2 is YYEEEE. The DNA of the CDR3 is TGTGCCAGCAGCTCAATGGGACAGGGAGGTGAAAAACTGTTTTTT. Its protein product is CASSSMGQGGEKLFF.

This chain links TRBV4-3 with TRBJ2-3; D is possibly TRBD1 (5 bases). The CDR3 sequence is 17 residues long. CDR1 and CDR2 from the germline V gene are LGHNA and YSLEER. The V gene lost 1 base and the J gene lost 3 bases, with 17 bases spanning the gap. CDR3 loop: CASSQAWGPGNTDTQYF. CDR3 DNA sequence: TGCGCCAGCAGCCAAGCTTGGGGCCCAGGGAATACAGATACGCAGTATTTT.

The chain employs TRBV19 and TRBJ2-1, with D unclear. Looked up from germline, CDR1 is LNHDA and CDR2 is SQIVND (reference sequence). V was shortened by 4 bases and J by 8 bases, with 9 bases between the two germline ends. This CDR3 comprises 12 residues. The CDR3 DNA follows: TGTGCCAGTAGTAAGAGTTTTGATGAGCAGTTCTTC. It codes for CASSKSFDEQFF.

This clone came up once. The chain links TRBV6-6 to TRBJ1-2; maybe TRBD1 (6 bases). CDR1 is MNHNY and CDR2 is SVGAGI in the germline V gene (reference sequence). The CDR3 is 13 residues long. Trimming shortened V by 4 bases and J by 1 base, and 7 bases separated the two germline ends. Here the CDR3 DNA reads TGTGCCAGCAGTTGGGGGCATAACTATGGCTACACCTTC. This gives the protein CASSWGHNYGYTF.

V is TRBV19 and J is TRBJ1-1, with D maybe TRBD1 (5 bases). The CDR3 is made up of 14 amino acids. Germline loops: CDR1 LNHDA, CDR2 SQIVND (reference sequence). Trimming took off 3 bases at V and 1 base at J, with 9 bases between the two ends. The CDR3 sequence: CASSMGGPNTEAFF. For the CDR3, the DNA is TGTGCCAGTAGTATGGGGGGACCGAACACTGAAGCTTTCTTT.

This chain links TRBV7-9 with TRBJ1-1; 11 nucleotides match TRBD1. V lost 5 bases, J lost 3 bases, and 8 bases stayed unmatched. Germline V gives CDR1 SEHNR, CDR2 FQNEAQ (reference sequence). The CDR3 covers 16 residues. The CDR3 bases are TGTGCCAGCAGCCTGGACAGGGGGCAGGGGGACACTGAAGCTTTCTTT. Translated, it gives CASSLDRGQGDTEAFF. Full variable domain (missing parts from reference TRBV7-9 and TRBJ1-1): DTGVSQNPRHKITKRGQNVTFRCDPISEHNRLYWYRQTLGQGPEFLTYFQNEAQLEKSRLLSDRFSAERPKGSFSTLEIQRTEQGDSAMYLCASSLDRGQGDTEAFFGQGTRLTVV.

This clone is a singleton in its sample. The chain joins TRBV6-1 to TRBJ1-2; TRBD1 agrees at 7 bases. The J segment lost 7 bases and the V segment lost 10 bases, leaving 18 bases of the junction unmatched. Germline V gene sequence: CDR1 MNHNS, CDR2 SASEGT. This CDR3 is built from 15 residues. CDR3: CATDRIPGQTRGYTF. In nucleotides, the CDR3 is TGTGCCACGGACAGAATCCCGGGACAGACCCGTGGCTACACCTTC.

This CDR3 reads CASSMSQNTEAFF. CDR3 sequence (DNA): TGTGCCAGTAGTATGTCACAGAACACTGAAGCTTTCTTT. The rearrangement links TRBV19 to TRBJ1-1; D gene ambiguous. The CDR3 runs 13 residues. Germline CDR1 LNHDA, CDR2 SQIVND (reference sequence). V was shortened by 3 bases and J by 1 base, with 6 bases between the two germline ends.

This sequence joins TRBV7-9 and TRBJ1-1; 8 bases are a match to TRBD1. J gave up 0 bases and V 5 bases, and 17 bases lay outside the gene matches. This CDR3 spans 19 amino acids. Germline V CDR1 and CDR2: SEHNR, FQNEAQ (reference sequence). The CDR3 coding sequence is TGTGCCAGCAGCGCTACCTTATTGGACAGGGTGGAACTGAACACTGAAGCTTTCTTT. Its protein product is CASSATLLDRVELNTEAFF.

The chain uses TRBV2 and TRBJ2-3; D call uncertain. Germline V CDR1 and CDR2: SNHLY, FYNNEI. V lost 10 bases and J lost 5, with 16 bases in between. The CDR3 extends over 13 amino acids. The CDR3 DNA sequence: TGTGCCAACCCAAACTACCCTGGAGATACGCAGTATTTT. Translation gives CANPNYPGDTQYF.